The 26 T cell receptor beta chains below come from one sample, sequenced in a study of response to subunit inactivated influenza vaccine. TCRdb called the RT-PCR reads again in MiXCR, with one record for every CDR3 protein. This sample carries around 650,000 distinct CDR3 sequences, about 15% of them seen once, and the ten largest clones take approximately 10%. This material consisted of PBMCs from blood, taken roughly 13 days after vaccination. The receptors here all came from a man aged 50-60 years who received an inactivated influenza vaccine.

This clonotype was seen only a few times. The chain has TRBV6-6 and TRBJ2-1, with D possibly TRBD2 on 6 matching bases. Looked up from germline, CDR1 is MNHNY and CDR2 is SVGAGI (reference sequence). The CDR3 runs to 13 residues. The V end lost 3 bases, the J end lost 6 bases, and 9 bases lay between the germline ends. CDR3 nucleotide sequence: TGTGCCAGCAGTTATCCGGAGGGCAATGAGCAGTTCTTC. The encoded protein is CASSYPEGNEQFF.

This clonotype was picked up a small number of times. The V gene is TRBV4-2, the J gene TRBJ2-1; 12 bases are a match to TRBD2. V lost 2 bases, J lost 7 bases, and 3 bases stayed unmatched. The V gene's germline CDR1 is LGHNA and CDR2 YNFKEQ. CDR3 length equals 15 residues. CDR3 protein: CASSQQLAGGNEQFF. CDR3 coding DNA: TGTGCCAGCAGCCAACAACTAGCGGGGGGAAATGAGCAGTTCTTC.

This clonotype was observed a few times. The chain carries TRBV7-2 and TRBJ2-3; D perhaps matches TRBD2 (7 bases). In germline, CDR1 is SGHTA, CDR2 FQGNSA. This CDR3 is 16 amino acids long. Trimming shortened V by 0 bases and J by 4 bases, and 14 bases separated the two germline ends. CDR3 loop: CASSLALGGGADTQYF. The DNA for the CDR3 is TGTGCCAGCAGCTTAGCTCTCGGAGGGGGGGCAGATACGCAGTATTTT.

The rearrangement links TRBV7-2 to TRBJ2-5, with TRBD1 identical over 7 bases. The germline CDR1 and CDR2 sequences are SGHTA and FQGNSA. After removal of 5 bases from V and 0 bases from J, the junction contained 6 bases not matched to a gene. There are 15 residues in the CDR3. The CDR3 DNA is TGTGCCAGCAGCCGGGACAGCAATAACCAAGAGACCCAGTACTTC. Amino acid sequence: CASSRDSNNQETQYF.

This clonotype was detected only a few times. This chain joins TRBV11-2 and TRBJ1-1, with 7 bases identical to TRBD1. Germline CDR1 reads SGHAT; CDR2 reads FQNNGV. V lost 6 bases, J lost 1 base, and 5 bases stayed unmatched. This CDR3 comprises 14 residues. The CDR3 region is CASRLGQTNTEAFF. CDR3 sequence (DNA): TGTGCCAGCAGACTGGGACAGACGAACACTGAAGCTTTCTTT. The whole variable domain, filled in from reference TRBV11-2 and TRBJ1-1, reads EAGVAQSPRYKIIEKRQSVAFWCNPISGHATLYWYQQILGQGPKLLIQFQNNGVVDDSQLPKDRFSAERLKGVDSTLKIQPAKLEDSAVYLCASRLGQTNTEAFFGQGTRLTVV.

This chain connects TRBV2 to TRBJ2-7; TRBD1 agrees at 8 bases. After removal of 3 bases from V and 3 bases from J, the junction contained 4 bases not matched to a gene. The V gene's germline CDR1 is SNHLY and CDR2 FYNNEI. CDR3 size: 14 residues. The CDR3 DNA is TGTGCCAGCAGTGACAGGACAGGGTACTACGAGCAGTACTTC. Encoded protein: CASSDRTGYYEQYF. The full variable domain, its missing parts supplied by reference TRBV2 and TRBJ2-7, is EPEVTQTPSHQVTQMGQEVILRCVPISNHLYFYWYRQILGQKVEFLVSFYNNEISEKSEIFDDQFSVERPDGSNFTLKIRSTKLEDSAMYFCASSDRTGYYEQYFGPGTRLTVT.

In its sample, this clonotype was seen a few times. V gene TRBV7-9 combines with J gene TRBJ2-3; D is possibly TRBD1 (6 bases). Trimming stripped 5 bases from V and 0 bases from J, with 12 bases between. The CDR3 spans 15 residues. The germline V gene has CDR1 SEHNR and CDR2 FQNEAQ (reference sequence). The CDR3 here is CASSRTGQSTDTQYF. CDR3 DNA sequence: TGTGCCAGCAGCAGAACCGGACAGAGCACAGATACGCAGTATTTT.

The sample holds a few counts of this clonotype. CDR3 DNA: TGCGCCAGCAGCCAAAAAGACCGGGGGGACACTGAAGCTTTCTTT. It specifies CASSQKDRGDTEAFF. This rearrangement joins TRBV4-3 to TRBJ1-1, with D tentatively TRBD1 (5 bases). CDR3 length: 15 residues. V gave up 2 bases and J gave up 3 bases, with 13 bases separating them. Germline V gives CDR1 LGHNA, CDR2 YSLEER.

The J gene is TRBJ2-7, the V gene TRBV12-3 or TRBV12-4; tentatively, D is TRBD2 (5 bases). V lost 11 bases, J lost 4 bases, and 21 bases lay in between. There are 14 residues in the CDR3. The CDR3 DNA reads as TGTGCCTCATCAATCACCGGGGTTTTATACGAGCAGTACTTC. Its translation: CASSITGVLYEQYF.

The rearrangement joins TRBV2 to TRBJ1-5, with TRBD1 matching over 7 bases. CDR3 length: 15 amino acids. Germline V CDR1 and CDR2: SNHLY, FYNNEI. Trimming removed 5 bases from V and 2 bases from J; junction bases left unmatched: 6. The CDR3: CASSQDRAGNQPQHF. The CDR3 DNA follows: TGTGCCAGCAGTCAAGACAGGGCTGGCAATCAGCCCCAGCATTTT.

The chain has TRBV3-1 and TRBJ2-1; D perhaps matches TRBD2 (7 bases). Deletions cut 1 base from V and 7 bases from J, with 17 bases between. In germline, CDR1 is LGHDT, CDR2 YNNKEL (reference sequence). The length of the CDR3 is 16 residues. CDR3 sequence: CASSQGAVGGRNEQFF. CDR3 in DNA: TGTGCCAGCAGCCAAGGGGCCGTGGGGGGGCGGAATGAGCAGTTCTTC.

This clonotype has ten or more counts. V is TRBV6-5 and J is TRBJ2-7; 7 bases agree with TRBD2. The CDR3 contains 14 residues. Germline CDR1 MNHEY, CDR2 SVGAGI. Germline trimming cut 3 bases from V and 2 bases from J; bases unmatched to any gene: 4. The CDR3 loop is CASSYSGRTYEQYF. The CDR3 DNA follows: TGTGCCAGCAGTTATAGCGGGCGTACCTACGAGCAGTACTTC.

J is TRBJ2-7 and V is TRBV28; 10 positions agree with TRBD2. The germline V gene has CDR1 MDHEN and CDR2 SYDVKM. J lost 6 bases, V lost 5 bases, and 13 bases had no gene match. This CDR3 region has 16 residues. The DNA of the CDR3 is TGTGCCAGCAGTGACCTAGCGGGGGTTGGTCTGGGCGAGCAGTACTTC. Translation gives CASSDLAGVGLGEQYF.

This clonotype has only a few counts. The chain carries TRBV7-3 and TRBJ2-3; TRBD2 is a possible D gene (6 bases). Trimming cost V 0 bases and J 6 bases, with 13 bases left between them. The CDR3 has 15 residues. Germline V gene lookup returns CDR1 SGHTA and CDR2 FQGTGA. DNA for the CDR3: TGTGCCAGCAGCTTAACAGGGAGCGCGGGGGATACGCAGTATTTT. This translates into CASSLTGSAGDTQYF.

This sequence joins TRBV7-9 and TRBJ2-3; TRBD2 aligns across 8 bases. Germline-derived CDR1 and CDR2 are SEHNR and FQNEAQ (reference sequence). The trim removed 3 bases at V and 2 bases at J, leaving 4 bases unmatched. The CDR3 is 15 amino acids. CDR3 DNA sequence: TGTGCCAGCAGCTTTAGCGGGGACCCCACAGATACGCAGTATTTT. Protein sequence: CASSFSGDPTDTQYF.

This clonotype turned up a few times. The rearrangement uses TRBV20-1 and TRBJ2-4, with a weak D call TRBD1 (5 bases). Trimming left V 6 bases short and J 1 base short, with 16 bases between. Germline V gene lookup returns CDR1 DFQATT and CDR2 SNEGSKA (reference sequence). This CDR3 contains 15 residues. The CDR3 DNA reads as TGCAGTGCCAGTGACAGTCGTGTCGCCAAAAACATTCAGTACTTC. Amino acids: CSASDSRVAKNIQYF.

The chain links TRBV5-1 to TRBJ2-3, with TRBD1 as a possible D gene (6 bases). CDR3 length: 15 amino acids. CDR1 and CDR2 (germline): SGHRS, YFSETQ. V lost 4 bases to trimming and J lost 3 bases, with 15 bases between them. CDR3 amino acids: CASSQSPGQTDTQYF. The CDR3, as DNA: TGCGCCAGCAGCCAATCGCCGGGACAAACAGATACGCAGTATTTT.

The V gene is TRBV3-1, the J gene TRBJ2-3, with 8 bases identical to TRBD1. The length of the CDR3 is 16 residues. V trimming: 0 bases; J trimming: 4 bases; junction bases outside the gene matches: 6. Germline lookup yields CDR1 LGHDT and CDR2 YNNKEL (reference sequence). The CDR3 sequence: CASSQDPGQGSDTQYF. In nucleotides, the CDR3 is TGTGCCAGCAGCCAAGATCCCGGACAGGGATCAGATACGCAGTATTTT.

This chain uses TRBV9 with TRBJ1-3; D is undetermined. Trimming took off 2 bases at V and 0 bases at J, with 9 bases between the two ends. This CDR3 region has 15 residues. The V gene's germline CDR1 is SGDLS and CDR2 YYNGEE. CDR3 nucleotides: TGTGCCAGCAGCGTCACCCCCCGCTCTGGAAACACCATATATTTT. Residues: CASSVTPRSGNTIYF.

This clonotype was seen many times. V gene TRBV5-1 combines with J gene TRBJ1-2; a possible D gene is TRBD1 (5 bases). The CDR3 has 15 residues. Germline CDR1 and CDR2: SGHRS and YFSETQ. Deletions cut 0 bases from V and 0 bases from J, with 9 bases between. The CDR3 nucleotides read TGCGCCAGCAGCTTGGGGCAGGGCCCTAACTATGGCTACACCTTC. The encoded protein is CASSLGQGPNYGYTF.

This clonotype was picked up a small number of times. The rearrangement uses TRBV4-3 and TRBJ1-6; D unclear. V lost 0 bases and J lost 14, with 20 bases in between. Germline loops: CDR1 LGHNA, CDR2 YSLEER. CDR3 length: 16 amino acids. Here the CDR3 DNA reads TGCGCCAGCAGCCAAGATCCAGACTCGCGTCCAAGCACCCTCCACTTT. The encoded protein is CASSQDPDSRPSTLHF.

V usage is TRBV18 and J usage is TRBJ1-1; D may be TRBD1 (6 bases). With 2 bases removed from V and 5 bases from J, the gap between germline ends came to 15 bases. This CDR3 is 15 amino acids long. The germline gives CDR1 KGHSH, CDR2 LQKENI. The CDR3 spells CASSPSRGWQTEAFF. The CDR3 DNA follows: TGTGCCAGCTCACCATCCAGGGGATGGCAGACTGAAGCTTTCTTT.

CDR3 DNA sequence: TGTGCCATCAGCCCGGGACCGTCCTACGAGCAGTACTTC. Its protein product is CAISPGPSYEQYF. J is TRBJ2-7 and V is TRBV10-3; D assignment may be TRBD1 or TRBD2 (5 bases each). V was pared by 6 bases and J by 1 base, with 10 bases between. Looked up from germline, CDR1 is ENHRY and CDR2 is SYGVKD. This CDR3 has 13 residues.

This clonotype has just a few counts. The rearrangement links TRBV5-1 to TRBJ2-3, with 12 positions matching TRBD2. Germline V gives CDR1 SGHRS, CDR2 YFSETQ. Trimming removed 0 bases from V and 1 base from J; junction bases left unmatched: 6. CDR3 length equals 18 residues. The CDR3 DNA follows: TGCGCCAGCAGCTTGGGAAAACTAGCGGGGGGACGCACAGATACGCAGTATTTT. This codes for CASSLGKLAGGRTDTQYF.

To note about this clonotype: A read error may produce the germline difference seen at one junction end. The J gene is TRBJ2-7, the V gene TRBV10-1; the match to TRBD1 covers 9 bases. Germline V lookup: CDR1 WNHNN, CDR2 SYGVQD (reference sequence). The CDR3 extends over 14 amino acids. The CDR3 reads CASSRDRAPYERYF. The CDR3 DNA reads TGCGCCAGCAGCCGGGACAGGGCACCCTACGAGCGGTACTTC.

The chain recombines TRBV5-6 with TRBJ2-7; D perhaps matches TRBD1 (6 bases). The V and J ends lost 2 bases and 6 bases respectively, with 21 bases between them. The CDR3 has 16 residues. Germline V CDR1 and CDR2: SGHDT, YYEEEE. The CDR3 protein is CASSFQGQGESREQYF. CDR3 coding DNA: TGTGCCAGCAGCTTCCAGGGGCAGGGCGAATCTCGCGAGCAGTACTTC.